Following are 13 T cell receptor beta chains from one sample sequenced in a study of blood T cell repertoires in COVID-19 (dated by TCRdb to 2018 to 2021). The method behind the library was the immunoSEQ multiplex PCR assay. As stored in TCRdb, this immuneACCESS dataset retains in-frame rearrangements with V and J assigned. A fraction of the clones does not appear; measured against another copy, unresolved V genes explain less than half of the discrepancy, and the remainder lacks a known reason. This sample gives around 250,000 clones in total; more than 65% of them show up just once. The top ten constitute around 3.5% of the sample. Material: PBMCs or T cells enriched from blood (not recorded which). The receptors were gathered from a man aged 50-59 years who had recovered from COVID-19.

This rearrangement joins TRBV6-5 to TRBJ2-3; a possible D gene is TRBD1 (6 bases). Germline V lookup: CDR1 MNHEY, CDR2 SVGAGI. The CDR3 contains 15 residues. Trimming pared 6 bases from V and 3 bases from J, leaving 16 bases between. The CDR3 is CASSLTGIGTDTQYF. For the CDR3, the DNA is TGTGCCAGCAGCCTTACAGGGATAGGGACAGATACGCAGTATTTT.

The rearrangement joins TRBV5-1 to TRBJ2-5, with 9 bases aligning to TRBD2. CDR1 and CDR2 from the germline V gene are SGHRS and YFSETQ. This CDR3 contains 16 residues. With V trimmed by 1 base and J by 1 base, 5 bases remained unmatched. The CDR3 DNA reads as TGCGCCAGCAGCTTGATGGGACTAGCTCTCCAAGAGACCCAGTACTTC. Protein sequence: CASSLMGLALQETQYF.

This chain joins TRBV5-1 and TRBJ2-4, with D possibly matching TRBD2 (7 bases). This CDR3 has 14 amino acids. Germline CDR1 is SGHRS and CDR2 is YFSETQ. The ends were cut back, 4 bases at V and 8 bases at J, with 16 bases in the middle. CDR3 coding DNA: TGCGCCAGCAGCCCCCGCGTAGGGGGGGACATTCAGTACTTC. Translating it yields CASSPRVGGDIQYF.

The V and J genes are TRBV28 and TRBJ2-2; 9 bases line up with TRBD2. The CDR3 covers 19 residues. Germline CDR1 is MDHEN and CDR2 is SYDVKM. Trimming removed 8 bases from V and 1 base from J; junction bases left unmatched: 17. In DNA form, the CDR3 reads TGTGCCAGCGGCCCTAGCGGGGCAGGGGGACGGGGGAACACCGGGGAGCTGTTTTTT. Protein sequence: CASGPSGAGGRGNTGELFF.

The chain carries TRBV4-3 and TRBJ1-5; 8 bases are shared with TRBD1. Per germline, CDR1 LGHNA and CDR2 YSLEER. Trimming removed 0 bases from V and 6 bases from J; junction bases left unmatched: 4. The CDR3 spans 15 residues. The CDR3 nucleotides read TGCGCCAGCAGCCAAGATCCAGGGGGCAGTCAGCCCCAGCATTTT. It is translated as CASSQDPGGSQPQHF.

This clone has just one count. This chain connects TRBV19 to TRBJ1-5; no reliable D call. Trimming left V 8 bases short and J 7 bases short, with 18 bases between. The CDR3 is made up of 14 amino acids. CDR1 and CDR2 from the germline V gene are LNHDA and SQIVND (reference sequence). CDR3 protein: CASRMRGERQPQHF. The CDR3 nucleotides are TGTGCCAGTCGCATGAGAGGTGAAAGGCAGCCCCAGCATTTT.

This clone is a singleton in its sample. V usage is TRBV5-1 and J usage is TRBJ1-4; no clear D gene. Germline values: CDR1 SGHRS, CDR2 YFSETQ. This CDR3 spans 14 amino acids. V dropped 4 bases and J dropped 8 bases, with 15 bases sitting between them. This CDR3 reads CASSHGGEREKLFF. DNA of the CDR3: TGCGCCAGCAGCCACGGTGGCGAGCGGGAAAAACTGTTTTTT.

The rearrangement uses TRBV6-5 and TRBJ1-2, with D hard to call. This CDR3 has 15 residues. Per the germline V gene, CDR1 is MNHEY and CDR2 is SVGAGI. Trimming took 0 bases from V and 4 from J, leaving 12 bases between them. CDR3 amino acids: CASSYSRGQFYGYTF. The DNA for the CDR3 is TGTGCCAGCAGTTACTCGAGAGGGCAGTTCTATGGCTACACCTTC.

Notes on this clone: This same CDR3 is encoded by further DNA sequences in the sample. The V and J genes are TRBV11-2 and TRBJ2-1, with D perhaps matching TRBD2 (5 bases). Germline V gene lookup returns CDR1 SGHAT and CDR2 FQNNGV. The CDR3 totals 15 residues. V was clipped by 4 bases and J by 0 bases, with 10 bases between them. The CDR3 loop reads CASSSGTSSYNEQFF. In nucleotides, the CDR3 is TGTGCCAGCAGCTCGGGAACCAGCTCCTACAATGAGCAGTTCTTC.

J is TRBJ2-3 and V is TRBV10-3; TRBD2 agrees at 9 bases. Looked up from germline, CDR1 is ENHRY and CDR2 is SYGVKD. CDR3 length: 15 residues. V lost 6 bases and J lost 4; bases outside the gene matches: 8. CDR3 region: CAIRVLAGSPDTQYF. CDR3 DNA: TGTGCCATCAGGGTCCTAGCGGGATCCCCAGATACGCAGTATTTT.

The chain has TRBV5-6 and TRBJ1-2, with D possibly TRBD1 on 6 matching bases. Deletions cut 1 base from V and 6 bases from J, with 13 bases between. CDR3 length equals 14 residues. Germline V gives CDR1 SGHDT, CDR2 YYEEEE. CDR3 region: CASSLNQGRDGYTF. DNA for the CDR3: TGTGCCAGCAGCTTGAATCAGGGGCGCGATGGCTACACCTTC.

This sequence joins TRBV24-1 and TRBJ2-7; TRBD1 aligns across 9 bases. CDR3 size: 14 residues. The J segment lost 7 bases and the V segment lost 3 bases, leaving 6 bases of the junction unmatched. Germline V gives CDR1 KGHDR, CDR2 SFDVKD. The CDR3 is CATSDVQGAGEQYF. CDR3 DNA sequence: TGTGCCACCAGTGATGTACAGGGGGCTGGGGAGCAGTACTTC.

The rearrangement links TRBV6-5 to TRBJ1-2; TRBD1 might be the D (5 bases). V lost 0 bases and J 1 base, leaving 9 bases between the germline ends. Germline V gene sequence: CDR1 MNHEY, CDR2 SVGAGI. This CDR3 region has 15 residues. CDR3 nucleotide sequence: TGTGCCAGCAGTTACTCGGGGGGATATAACTATGGCTACACCTTC. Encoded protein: CASSYSGGYNYGYTF.